This T cell receptor beta chain was identified in a study of control samples from healthy donors and cancer patients. The assay was immunoSEQ multiplex PCR, and TCRdb's table has in-frame clones only and misses some. The sample consists of 200,000 to 250,000 clones, just under 95% of them appearing once. This clone was found a few times. Material for sequencing was blood. This clonotype was obtained from a middle-aged man in good health.

Written as DNA, the CDR3 is TGTGCCAGCAGTTACGCCGACAGGGGCGCAAGCTACACCTTC. Translated, it gives CASSYADRGASYTF. The chain couples TRBV6-5 to TRBJ1-2, with 8 bases matching TRBD1. After removal of 2 bases from V and 9 bases from J, the junction contained 8 bases not matched to a gene. Per the germline V gene, CDR1 is MNHEY and CDR2 is SVGAGI. This CDR3 has 14 amino acids.